This T cell receptor (beta chain) is from a study of tumor-infiltrating lymphocytes in primary liver carcinoma. In the study overall: Male and female patients aged 30 to 69 years made up the cohort.

The CDR3 covers 15 residues. Trimming took 3 bases from V and 4 from J; bases not matched to a gene: 5. The V gene's germline CDR1 is LNHDA and CDR2 SQIVND (reference sequence). Using a constant-region primer together with ProtoScript II reverse transcriptase, TCR beta cDNA was made from approximately 0.55 ug of total RNA. Sequencing libraries for TCR beta derived from three nested multiplex PCR rounds that used slightly modified ARM-PCR. Running around 9 cycles apiece, the first two PCR rounds relied on TRBV1-TRBV30 forward primers together with a C-beta reverse primer. From the multiplex PCR reads, TCRdb called clonotypes with MiXCR, one entry per CDR3 protein. The repertoire includes 310,000 or so distinct CDR3 sequences, more than 55% of them detected once, and about a sixth sits in the top ten. General study points: When set against blood, tumors had a significantly higher top-250-clone fraction (p = 0.039).

To note about this clonotype: Its antigen is still unknown.

The blood RNA (from unsorted whole blood) was obtained, and germline DNA was also extracted. The patients carried chronic HBV infection and had received no treatment. This clonotype was sampled from a woman younger than 45 with primary liver carcinoma and hepatitis B virus infection. The gene calls are TRBV19 and TRBJ1-5, with 8 bases fitting TRBD1. Sequencing was carried out using peripheral blood. The CDR3 region is CASSMVRDRNQPQHF. The CDR3 DNA reads TGTGCCAGTAGTATGGTCCGGGACAGGAATCAGCCCCAGCATTTT.